The source of this T cell receptor beta chain is a study of blood T cell repertoires in COVID-19. Here immunoSEQ multiplex PCR was the method, and the copy in TCRdb shows in-frame clones only, minus some. Of about 230,000 clones listed, just over 85% are singletons. This CDR3 has 14 residues. V shed 3 bases and J 5 bases; nucleotides not matched to a gene: 7. Per the germline V gene, CDR1 is SGHNT and CDR2 is YYREEE (reference sequence). The rearrangement joins TRBV5-4 to TRBJ2-7; TRBD2 agrees at 8 bases. The sample comprised peripheral blood. The sequence was obtained from a man aged 45-60 years with COVID-19, enrolled during active disease. CDR3 sequence: CASSSGGRSDEQYF. The CDR3 DNA reads as TGTGCCAGCAGCTCTGGCGGGAGGTCGGACGAGCAGTACTTC.